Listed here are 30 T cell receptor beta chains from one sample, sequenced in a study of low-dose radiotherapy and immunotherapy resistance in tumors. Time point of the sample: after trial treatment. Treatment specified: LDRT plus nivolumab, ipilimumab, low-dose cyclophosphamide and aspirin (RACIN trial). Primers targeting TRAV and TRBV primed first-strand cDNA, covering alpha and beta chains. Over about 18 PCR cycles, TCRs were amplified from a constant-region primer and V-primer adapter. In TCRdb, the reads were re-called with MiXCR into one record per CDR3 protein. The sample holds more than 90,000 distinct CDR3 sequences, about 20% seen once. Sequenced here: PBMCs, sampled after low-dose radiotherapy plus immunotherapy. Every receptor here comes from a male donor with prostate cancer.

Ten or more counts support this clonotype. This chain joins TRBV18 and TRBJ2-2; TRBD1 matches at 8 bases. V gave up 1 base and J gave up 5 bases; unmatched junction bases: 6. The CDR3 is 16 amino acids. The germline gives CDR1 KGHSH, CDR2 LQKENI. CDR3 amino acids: CASSPRQGRWTGELFF. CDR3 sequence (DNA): TGTGCCAGCTCACCACGACAGGGGCGTTGGACCGGGGAGCTGTTTTTT.

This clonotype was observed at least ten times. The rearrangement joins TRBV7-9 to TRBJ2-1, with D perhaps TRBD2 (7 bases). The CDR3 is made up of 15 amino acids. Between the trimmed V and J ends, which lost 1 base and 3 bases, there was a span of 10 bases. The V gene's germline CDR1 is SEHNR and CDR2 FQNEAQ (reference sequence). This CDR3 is CASSLGGGDYNEQFF. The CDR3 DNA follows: TGTGCCAGCAGCTTAGGAGGGGGGGACTACAATGAGCAGTTCTTC.

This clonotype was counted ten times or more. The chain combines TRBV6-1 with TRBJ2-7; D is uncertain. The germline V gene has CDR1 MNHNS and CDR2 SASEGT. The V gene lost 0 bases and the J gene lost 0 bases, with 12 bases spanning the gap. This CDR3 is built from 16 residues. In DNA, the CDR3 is TGTGCCAGCAGTGAAGCGCTTCTGGGTAGCTCCTACGAGCAGTACTTC. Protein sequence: CASSEALLGSSYEQYF.

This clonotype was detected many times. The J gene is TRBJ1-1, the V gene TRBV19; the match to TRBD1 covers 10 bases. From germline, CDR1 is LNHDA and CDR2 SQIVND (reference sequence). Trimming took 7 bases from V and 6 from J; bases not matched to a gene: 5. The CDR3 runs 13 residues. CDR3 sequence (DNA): TGTGCCAGTACCCCGGACAGGGGGGCTGAAGCTTTCTTT. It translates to CASTPDRGAEAFF.

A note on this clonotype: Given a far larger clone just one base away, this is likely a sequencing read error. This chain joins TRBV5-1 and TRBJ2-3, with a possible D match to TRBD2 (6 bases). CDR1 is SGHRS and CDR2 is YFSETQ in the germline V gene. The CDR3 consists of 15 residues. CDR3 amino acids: CASSPRRGRADTQYF. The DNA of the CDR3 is TGTGCCAGCAGCCCCCGGCGGGGCCGGGCAGATACGCAGTATTTT. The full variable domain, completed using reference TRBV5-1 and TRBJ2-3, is KAGVTQTPRYLIKTRGQQVTLSCSPISGHRSVSWYQQTPGQGLQFLFEYFSETQRNKGNFPGRFSGRQFSNSRSEMNVSTLELGDSALYLCASSPRRGRADTQYFGPGTRLTVL.

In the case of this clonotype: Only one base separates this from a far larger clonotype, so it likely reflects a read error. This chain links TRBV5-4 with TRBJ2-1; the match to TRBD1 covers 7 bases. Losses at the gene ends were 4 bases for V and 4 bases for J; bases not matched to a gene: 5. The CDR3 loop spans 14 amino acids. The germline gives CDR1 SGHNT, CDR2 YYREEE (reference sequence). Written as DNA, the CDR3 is TGTGCCAGCAGCCGGGACAGACAGTACAATGAGCAGTTCTTC. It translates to CASSRDRQYNEQFF. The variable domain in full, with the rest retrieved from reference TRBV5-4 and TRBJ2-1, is ETGVTQSPTHLIKTRGQQVTLRCSSQSGHNTVSWYQQALGQGPQFIFQYYREEENGRGNFPPRFSGLQFPNYSSELNVNALELDDSALYLCASSRDRQYNEQFFGPGTRLTVL.

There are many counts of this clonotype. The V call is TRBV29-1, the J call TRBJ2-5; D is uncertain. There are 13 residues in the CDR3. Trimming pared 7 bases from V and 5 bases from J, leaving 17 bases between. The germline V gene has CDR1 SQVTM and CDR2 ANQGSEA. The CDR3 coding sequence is TGCAGCGCTCGACGAGCCGATTCCGAGACCCAGTACTTC. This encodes CSARRADSETQYF.

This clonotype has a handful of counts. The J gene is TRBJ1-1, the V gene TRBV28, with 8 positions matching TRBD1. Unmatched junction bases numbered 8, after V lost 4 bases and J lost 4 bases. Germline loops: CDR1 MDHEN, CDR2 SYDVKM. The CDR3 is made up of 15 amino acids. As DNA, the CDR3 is TGTGCCAGCAGTTCCCTAGGACAGGGTTCCACTGAAGCTTTCTTT. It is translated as CASSSLGQGSTEAFF. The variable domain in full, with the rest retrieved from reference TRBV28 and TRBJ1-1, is DVKVTQSSRYLVKRTGEKVFLECVQDMDHENMFWYRQDPGLGLRLIYFSYDVKMKEKGDIPEGYSVSREKKERFSLILESASTNQTSMYLCASSSLGQGSTEAFFGQGTRLTVV.

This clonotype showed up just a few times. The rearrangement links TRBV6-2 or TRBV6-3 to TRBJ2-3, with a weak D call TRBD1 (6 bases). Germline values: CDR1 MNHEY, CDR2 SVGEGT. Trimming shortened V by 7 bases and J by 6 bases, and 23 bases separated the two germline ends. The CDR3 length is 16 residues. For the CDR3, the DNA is TGTGCCAGCAATAGAAGTCCAGGGGAACGGAGGGATACGCAGTATTTT. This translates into CASNRSPGERRDTQYF.

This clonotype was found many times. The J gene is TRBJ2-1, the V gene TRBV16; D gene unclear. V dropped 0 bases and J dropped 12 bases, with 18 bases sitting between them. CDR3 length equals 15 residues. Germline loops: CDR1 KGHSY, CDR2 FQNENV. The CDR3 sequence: CASSQSRAARTGQFF. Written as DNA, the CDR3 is TGTGCCAGCAGCCAATCTCGGGCGGCCCGCACCGGGCAGTTCTTC. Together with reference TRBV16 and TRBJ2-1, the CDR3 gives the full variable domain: GEEVAQTPKHLVRGEGQKAKLYCAPIKGHSYVFWYQQVLKNEFKFLISFQNENVFDETGMPKERFSAKCLPNSPCSLEIQATKLEDSAVYFCASSQSRAARTGQFFGPGTRLTVL.

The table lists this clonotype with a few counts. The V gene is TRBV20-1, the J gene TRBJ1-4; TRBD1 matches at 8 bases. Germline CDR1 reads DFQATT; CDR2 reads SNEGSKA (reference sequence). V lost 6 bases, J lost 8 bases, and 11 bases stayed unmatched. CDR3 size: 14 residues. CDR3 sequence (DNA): TGCAGTGCCTTAACCCAGGGGGCGCCGGAAAAACTGTTTTTT. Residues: CSALTQGAPEKLFF.

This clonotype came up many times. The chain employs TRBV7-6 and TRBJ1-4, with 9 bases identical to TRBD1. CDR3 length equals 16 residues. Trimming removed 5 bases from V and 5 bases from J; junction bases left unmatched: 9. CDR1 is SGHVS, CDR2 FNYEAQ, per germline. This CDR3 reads CASSLNPGTGNEKLFF. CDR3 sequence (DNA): TGTGCCAGCAGCCTCAACCCCGGGACAGGGAATGAAAAACTGTTTTTT.

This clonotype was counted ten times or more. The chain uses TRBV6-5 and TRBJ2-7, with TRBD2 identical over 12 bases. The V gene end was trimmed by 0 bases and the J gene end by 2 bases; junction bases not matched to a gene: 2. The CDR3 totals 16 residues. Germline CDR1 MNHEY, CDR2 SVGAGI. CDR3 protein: CASSYSLAGGPYEQYF. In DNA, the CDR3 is TGTGCCAGCAGTTACTCGCTAGCGGGGGGGCCCTACGAGCAGTACTTC.

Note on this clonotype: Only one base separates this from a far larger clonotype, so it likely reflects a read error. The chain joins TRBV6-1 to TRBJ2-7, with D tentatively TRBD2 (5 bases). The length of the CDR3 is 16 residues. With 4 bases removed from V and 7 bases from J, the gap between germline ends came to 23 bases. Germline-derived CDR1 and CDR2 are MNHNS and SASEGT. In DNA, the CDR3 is TGTGCCAGCAGTGTAGCCGGGGAAGGGTCCTACAATGAGCAGTACTTC. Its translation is CASSVAGEGSYNEQYF.

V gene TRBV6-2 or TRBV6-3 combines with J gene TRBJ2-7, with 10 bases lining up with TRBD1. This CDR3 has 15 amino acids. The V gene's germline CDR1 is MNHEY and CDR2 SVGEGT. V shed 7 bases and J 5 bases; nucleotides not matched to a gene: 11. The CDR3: CASTELPDRGDEQYF. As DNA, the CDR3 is TGTGCCAGCACCGAACTCCCGGACAGGGGGGACGAGCAGTACTTC.

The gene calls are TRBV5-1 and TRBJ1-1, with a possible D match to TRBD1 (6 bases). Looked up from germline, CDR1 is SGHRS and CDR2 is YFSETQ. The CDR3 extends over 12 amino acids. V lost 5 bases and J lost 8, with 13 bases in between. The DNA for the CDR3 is TGCGCCAGCAGTTTACAGGGAGAAGAAGCTTTCTTT. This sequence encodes CASSLQGEEAFF.

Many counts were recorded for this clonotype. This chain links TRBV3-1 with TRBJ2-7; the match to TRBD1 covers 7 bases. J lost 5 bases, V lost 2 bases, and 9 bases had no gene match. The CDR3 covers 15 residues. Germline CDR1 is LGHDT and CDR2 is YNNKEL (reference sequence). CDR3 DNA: TGTGCCAGCAGCCAAACCCGGCCAGGGGGTGACGAGCAGTACTTC. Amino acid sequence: CASSQTRPGGDEQYF.

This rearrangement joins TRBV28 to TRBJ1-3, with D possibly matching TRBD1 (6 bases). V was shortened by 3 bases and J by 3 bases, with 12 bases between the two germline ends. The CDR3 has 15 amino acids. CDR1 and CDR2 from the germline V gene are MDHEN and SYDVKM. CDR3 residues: CASSLRGADGNTIYF. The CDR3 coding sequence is TGTGCCAGCAGTTTGCGGGGGGCGGATGGAAACACCATATATTTT. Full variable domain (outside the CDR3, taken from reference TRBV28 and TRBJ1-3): DVKVTQSSRYLVKRTGEKVFLECVQDMDHENMFWYRQDPGLGLRLIYFSYDVKMKEKGDIPEGYSVSREKKERFSLILESASTNQTSMYLCASSLRGADGNTIYFGEGSWLTVV.

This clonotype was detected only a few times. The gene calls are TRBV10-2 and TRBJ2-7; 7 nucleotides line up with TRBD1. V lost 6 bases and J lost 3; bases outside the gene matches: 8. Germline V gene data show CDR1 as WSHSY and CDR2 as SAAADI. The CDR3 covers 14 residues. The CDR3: CASSPGQILYEQYF. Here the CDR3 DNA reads TGCGCCAGCAGCCCGGGACAGATCCTCTACGAGCAGTACTTC.

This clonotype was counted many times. CDR3 residues: CASSPTGTSGVNEQFF. The CDR3, as DNA: TGTGCCAGCAGCCCCACCGGGACTAGCGGGGTCAATGAGCAGTTCTTC. The rearrangement joins TRBV5-4 to TRBJ2-1; 13 bases are a match to TRBD2. The CDR3 has 16 amino acids. The junction had 7 bases not matched to a gene; V was cut back by 4 bases and J by 6 bases. The germline V gene encodes CDR1 SGHNT and CDR2 YYREEE (reference sequence).

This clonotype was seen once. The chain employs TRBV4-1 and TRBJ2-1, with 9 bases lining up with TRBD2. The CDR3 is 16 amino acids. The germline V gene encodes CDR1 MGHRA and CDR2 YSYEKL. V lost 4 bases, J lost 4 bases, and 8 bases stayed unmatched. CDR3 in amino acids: CASSPEGRGGYNEQFF. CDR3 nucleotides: TGCGCCAGCAGCCCCGAGGGGCGGGGGGGATACAATGAGCAGTTCTTC.

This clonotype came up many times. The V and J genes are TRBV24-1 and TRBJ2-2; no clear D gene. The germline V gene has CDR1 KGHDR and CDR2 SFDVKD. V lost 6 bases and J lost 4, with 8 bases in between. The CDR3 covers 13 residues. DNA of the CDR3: TGTGCCACCAGTCCTGATGGCACCGGGGAGCTGTTTTTT. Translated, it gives CATSPDGTGELFF.

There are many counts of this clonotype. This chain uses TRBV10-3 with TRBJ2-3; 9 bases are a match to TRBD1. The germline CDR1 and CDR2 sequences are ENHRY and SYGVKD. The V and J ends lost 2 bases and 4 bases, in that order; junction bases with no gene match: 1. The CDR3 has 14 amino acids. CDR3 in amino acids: CAISEGDRADTQYF. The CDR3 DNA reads TGTGCCATCAGTGAGGGGGACAGGGCAGATACGCAGTATTTT.

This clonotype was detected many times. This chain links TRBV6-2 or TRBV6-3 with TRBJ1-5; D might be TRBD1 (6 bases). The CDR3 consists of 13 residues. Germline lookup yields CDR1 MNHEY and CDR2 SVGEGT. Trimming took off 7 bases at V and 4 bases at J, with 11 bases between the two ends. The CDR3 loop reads CASTPGQNQPQHF. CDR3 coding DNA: TGTGCCAGCACCCCAGGACAGAATCAGCCCCAGCATTTT.

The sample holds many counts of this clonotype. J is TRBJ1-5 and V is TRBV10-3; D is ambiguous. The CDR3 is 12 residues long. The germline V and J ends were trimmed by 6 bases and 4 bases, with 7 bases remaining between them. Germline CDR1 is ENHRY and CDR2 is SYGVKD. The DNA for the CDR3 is TGTGCCATCAGCCGGAATAATCAGCCCCAGCATTTT. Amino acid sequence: CAISRNNQPQHF.

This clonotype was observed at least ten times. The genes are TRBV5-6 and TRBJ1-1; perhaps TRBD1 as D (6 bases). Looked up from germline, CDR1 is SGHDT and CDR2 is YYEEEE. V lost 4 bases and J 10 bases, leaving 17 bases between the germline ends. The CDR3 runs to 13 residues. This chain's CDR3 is CASSVGGGRLAFF. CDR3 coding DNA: TGTGCCAGCAGCGTTGGGGGGGGGCGGCTAGCTTTCTTT.

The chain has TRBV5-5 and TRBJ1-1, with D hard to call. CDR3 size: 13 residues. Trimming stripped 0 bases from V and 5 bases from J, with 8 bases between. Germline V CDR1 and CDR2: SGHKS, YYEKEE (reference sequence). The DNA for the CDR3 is TGTGCCAGCAGCTTGGGGGCGAGGACTGAAGCTTTCTTT. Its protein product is CASSLGARTEAFF.

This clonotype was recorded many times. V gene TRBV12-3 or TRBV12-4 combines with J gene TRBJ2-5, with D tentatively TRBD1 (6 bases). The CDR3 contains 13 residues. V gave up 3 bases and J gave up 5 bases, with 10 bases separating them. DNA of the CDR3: TGTGCCAGCAGTTTCCCAGGGGAGGAGACCCAGTACTTC. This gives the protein CASSFPGEETQYF.

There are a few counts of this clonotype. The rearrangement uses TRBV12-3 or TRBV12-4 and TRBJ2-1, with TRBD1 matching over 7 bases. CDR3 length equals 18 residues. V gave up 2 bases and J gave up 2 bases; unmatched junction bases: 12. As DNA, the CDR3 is TGTGCCAGCAGTTTATTCGTCTTCGGACAGGAGGCCTACAATGAGCAGTTCTTC. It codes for CASSLFVFGQEAYNEQFF.

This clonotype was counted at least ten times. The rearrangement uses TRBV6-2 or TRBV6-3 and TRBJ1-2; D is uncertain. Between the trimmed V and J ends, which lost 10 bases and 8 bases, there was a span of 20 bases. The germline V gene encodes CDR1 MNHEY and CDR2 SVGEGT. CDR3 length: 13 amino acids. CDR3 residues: CANEDGVSYGYTF. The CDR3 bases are TGTGCCAACGAGGACGGAGTTTCATACGGCTACACCTTC.